This T cell receptor (beta chain) was found in a study of regulatory T cells. General study results and limits: In CD3G-deficient patients, conventional CD4+ T cells were enriched for hydrophobic CDR3 residues at positions 6 and 7.

Primers: 52 TRBV forward and 13 TRBJ reverse. Profiling relied on immunoSEQ multiplex PCR, and the TCRdb table lists in-frame clones only, not all of them. Of tens of thousands of clones in the sample, over 90% were seen once. Details on this clone: The antigen is unknown.

At testing, patients were 2 to 39 years old, with reduced naive and increased memory T-cell proportions. CD4+ T cells were divided by sorting: CD25-high CD127-low Tregs, CD25-low CD127-high conventional cells. The CDR3 totals 15 residues. Germline V gene data show CDR1 as MNHEY and CDR2 as SVGAGI. V was cut by 6 bases and J by 4 bases, with 16 bases left in between. V gene TRBV6-5 combines with J gene TRBJ1-3, with D possibly being TRBD1 (6 bases). Sequenced material: conventional CD4+ T cells sorted from blood. The receptor was isolated from a child younger than 10 with CD3G deficiency. The CDR3 sequence is CASRVQGNSGNTIYF. CDR3 nucleotides: TGTGCCAGCAGGGTACAGGGAAACTCAGGAAACACCATATATTTT.